These 24 T cell receptor beta chains share one sample of origin, sequenced in a study of cytomegalovirus exposure and HLA in healthy donors. Data came from immunoSEQ multiplex PCR; TCRdb stores just in-frame clones and leaves some out. This table holds 180,000 or so clones, 70% to 85% found once. The sequencing input was PBMCs. These TCRs come from a woman in her 30s in good health and CMV-seropositive.

The sample holds a few counts of this clone. The V and J genes are TRBV6-1 and TRBJ1-1; 7 bases match TRBD1. CDR1 is MNHNS and CDR2 is SASEGT in the germline V gene. There are 13 residues in the CDR3. V shed 8 bases, J shed 7 bases, and the junction held 10 bases outside the gene matches. CDR3 nucleotides: TGTGCCAGCGTGACGAGGGGGCCTAGTGAAGCTTTCTTT. It encodes CASVTRGPSEAFF.

The V and J genes are TRBV7-9 and TRBJ2-7; D unresolved. In germline, CDR1 is SEHNR, CDR2 FQNEAQ (reference sequence). There are 13 residues in the CDR3. V shed 1 base and J shed 2 bases, with 6 bases lying between them. CDR3: CASSLGDTYEQYF. CDR3 in DNA: TGTGCCAGCAGCTTAGGTGACACCTACGAGCAGTACTTC.

CDR3 amino acids: CASSLATGLPRLGYTF. The CDR3 coding sequence is TGCGCCAGCAGCTTGGCAACAGGGCTCCCTCGATTAGGCTACACCTTC. The V and J genes are TRBV5-1 and TRBJ1-2, with a tentative D call TRBD1 (6 bases). V gave up 0 bases and J gave up 8 bases, with 20 bases separating them. The CDR3 consists of 16 residues. Per the germline V gene, CDR1 is SGHRS and CDR2 is YFSETQ.

The chain uses TRBV7-2 and TRBJ1-5, with D unresolved. Trimming left V 8 bases short and J 8 bases short, with 16 bases between. Germline values: CDR1 SGHTA, CDR2 FQGNSA. This CDR3 is 13 amino acids long. Here the CDR3 DNA reads TGTGCCAGCGCCACGGGTACGGTTGAGCCCCAGCATTTT. This encodes CASATGTVEPQHF.

The rearrangement joins TRBV5-6 to TRBJ2-7, with a tentative D call TRBD1 (5 bases). V was cut by 5 bases and J by 7 bases, with 19 bases left in between. CDR3 length: 14 residues. The germline CDR1 and CDR2 sequences are SGHDT and YYEEEE. CDR3 coding DNA: TGTGCCAGCAGTCGACAGAATATTGGCCTTGAGCAGTACTTC. The encoded protein is CASSRQNIGLEQYF.

The V call is TRBV25-1, the J call TRBJ1-1; D unresolved. Between the trimmed V and J ends, which lost 5 bases and 1 base, there was a span of 11 bases. This CDR3 spans 14 amino acids. Germline V gene sequence: CDR1 MGHDK, CDR2 SYGVNS. The CDR3 region is CASSNMAGNTEAFF. In DNA form, the CDR3 reads TGTGCCAGCAGTAACATGGCGGGGAACACTGAAGCTTTCTTT.

This clone was found a few times. The rearrangement uses TRBV6-1 and TRBJ2-7, with D hard to call. The CDR3 has 11 residues. Per germline, CDR1 MNHNS and CDR2 SASEGT. V shed 6 bases and J shed 3 bases, with 6 bases lying between them. The CDR3 DNA follows: TGTGCCAGCAGAGAGAGCTACGAGCAGTACTTC. It codes for CASRESYEQYF.

The count of this clone is one. V and J are TRBV28 and TRBJ2-3; TRBD2 matches at 8 bases. This CDR3 is 15 amino acids long. Looked up from germline, CDR1 is MDHEN and CDR2 is SYDVKM. V gave up 7 bases and J gave up 14 bases; unmatched junction bases: 20. CDR3 residues: CASISGGVRISHGYF. In DNA form, the CDR3 reads TGTGCCAGCATTTCCGGGGGGGTTAGGATTTCGCACGGGTATTTT.

In this sample, this clone turned up once. V gene TRBV11-2 combines with J gene TRBJ2-4, with D perhaps TRBD2 (5 bases). This CDR3 is 12 amino acids long. Trimming cost V 3 bases and J 11 bases, with 11 bases left between them. The germline CDR1 and CDR2 sequences are SGHAT and FQNNGV. DNA for the CDR3: TGTGCCAGCAGCTTGCGGGTTGGAGTTCAGTACTTC. Translation gives CASSLRVGVQYF. The full variable domain, with the rest looked up from reference TRBV11-2 and TRBJ2-4, is EAGVAQSPRYKIIEKRQSVAFWCNPISGHATLYWYQQILGQGPKLLIQFQNNGVVDDSQLPKDRFSAERLKGVDSTLKIQPAKLEDSAVYLCASSLRVGVQYFGAGTRLSVL.

The chain couples TRBV19 to TRBJ2-1; tentatively, D is TRBD1 (5 bases). Trimming cost V 1 base and J 8 bases, with 9 bases left between them. From germline, CDR1 is LNHDA and CDR2 SQIVND (reference sequence). This CDR3 contains 13 residues. The CDR3 is CASSIGRRDEQFF. The CDR3, as DNA: TGTGCCAGTAGTATAGGTCGCAGGGATGAGCAGTTCTTC. Together with reference TRBV19 and TRBJ2-1, the CDR3 gives the full variable domain: DGGITQSPKYLFRKEGQNVTLSCEQNLNHDAMYWYRQDPGQGLRLIYYSQIVNDFQKGDIAEGYSVSREKKESFPLTVTSAQKNPTAFYLCASSIGRRDEQFFGPGTRLTVL.

The gene calls are TRBV19 and TRBJ2-5; D unresolved. The CDR3 contains 12 residues. Germline V CDR1 and CDR2: LNHDA, SQIVND (reference sequence). V dropped 4 bases and J dropped 5 bases, with 8 bases sitting between them. CDR3 in amino acids: CASSTPAETQYF. CDR3 DNA sequence: TGTGCCAGTAGTACCCCCGCGGAGACCCAGTACTTC.

The chain combines TRBV7-2 with TRBJ1-4, with a tentative D call TRBD1 (5 bases). CDR1 and CDR2 (germline): SGHTA, FQGNSA. CDR3 length: 16 residues. Trimming removed 5 bases from V and 8 bases from J, with 21 bases in between. For the CDR3, the DNA is TGTGCCAGCAGCCTATTAGGGGCGGGAGGTGACGAAAAACTGTTTTTT. It is translated as CASSLLGAGGDEKLFF.

This sequence joins TRBV10-3 and TRBJ2-7; 10 bases line up with TRBD2. The trim removed 9 bases at V and 3 bases at J, leaving 2 bases unmatched. Per the germline V gene, CDR1 is ENHRY and CDR2 is SYGVKD. CDR3 length equals 12 residues. The CDR3 sequence is CAISGGNYEQYF. The CDR3 coding sequence is TGTGCCATTAGCGGGGGGAACTACGAGCAGTACTTC.

The chain has TRBV18 and TRBJ2-7; D call uncertain. CDR1 KGHSH and CDR2 LQKENI come from the germline V gene. Trimming left V 4 bases short and J 0 bases short, with 19 bases between. The CDR3 spans 17 residues. Here the CDR3 reads CASSLRQPNDRSYEQYF. CDR3 coding DNA: TGTGCCAGCTCACTGCGGCAGCCTAACGACCGCTCCTACGAGCAGTACTTC.

This chain uses TRBV7-9 with TRBJ1-2; D gene unclear. The V gene's germline CDR1 is SEHNR and CDR2 FQNEAQ (reference sequence). V was clipped by 1 base and J by 4 bases, with 10 bases between them. CDR3 length: 14 amino acids. Here the CDR3 DNA reads TGTGCCAGCAGCTTAGAAAGAGGAAGCTATGGCTACACCTTC. Its translation is CASSLERGSYGYTF.

The rearrangement links TRBV19 to TRBJ1-2; 7 bases map to TRBD1. This CDR3 comprises 17 residues. V dropped 3 bases and J dropped 0; count of bases not matched to a gene: 10. Germline V gene lookup returns CDR1 LNHDA and CDR2 SQIVND (reference sequence). The CDR3 DNA reads as TGTGCCAGTAGTATCCCACTCTCCGGGACAGCTAACTATGGCTACACCTTC. Amino acids: CASSIPLSGTANYGYTF.

This clone was seen just once. The rearrangement links TRBV7-3 to TRBJ2-1; the match to TRBD2 covers 7 bases. The CDR3 is 13 residues long. Germline values: CDR1 SGHTA, CDR2 FQGTGA. The V gene end was trimmed by 5 bases and the J gene end by 5 bases; junction bases not matched to a gene: 3. DNA for the CDR3: TGTGCCAGCAGCCTCACTAGCGACAATGAGCAGTTCTTC. Its protein is CASSLTSDNEQFF.

V usage is TRBV2 and J usage is TRBJ1-2; TRBD1 is a possible D gene (5 bases). V was trimmed by 1 base and J by 7 bases, leaving 10 bases between them. Looked up from germline, CDR1 is SNHLY and CDR2 is FYNNEI. This CDR3 is 13 amino acids long. As DNA, the CDR3 is TGTGCCAGCAGTGAAGGGCGGGGGTCTGGCTACACCTTC. This gives the protein CASSEGRGSGYTF.

V is TRBV5-5 and J is TRBJ1-1; TRBD1 matches at 8 bases. The J segment lost 6 bases and the V segment lost 4 bases, leaving 14 bases of the junction unmatched. In germline, CDR1 is SGHKS, CDR2 YYEKEE (reference sequence). The CDR3 has 16 amino acids. CDR3 DNA sequence: TGTGCCAGCAGCCCGGGGGACAGGCCAGGGTCCCCTGAAGCTTTCTTT. Translated: CASSPGDRPGSPEAFF.

V gene TRBV4-1 combines with J gene TRBJ2-7; 7 positions agree with TRBD2. With 0 bases clipped from V and 0 bases from J, the junction kept 5 bases outside the gene matches. The length of the CDR3 is 16 residues. CDR1 is MGHRA, CDR2 YSYEKL, per germline. The CDR3 reads CASSQESLAASYEQYF. The DNA for the CDR3 is TGCGCCAGCAGCCAAGAATCCCTAGCGGCCTCCTACGAGCAGTACTTC.

The chain employs TRBV11-1 and TRBJ2-7; 7 nucleotides align to TRBD1. Germline CDR1 is SGHAT and CDR2 is FQDESV (reference sequence). With 5 bases clipped from V and 6 bases from J, the junction kept 4 bases outside the gene matches. The CDR3 has 12 amino acids. The CDR3 is CASSQDRSEQYF. CDR3 nucleotide sequence: TGTGCCAGCAGCCAGGACAGGAGCGAGCAGTACTTC. Supplemented by reference TRBV11-1 and TRBJ2-7, the full variable domain reads EAEVAQSPRYKITEKSQAVAFWCDPISGHATLYWYRQILGQGPELLVQFQDESVVDDSQLPKDRFSAERLKGVDSTLKIQPAELGDSAMYLCASSQDRSEQYFGPGTRLTVT.

V is TRBV5-1 and J is TRBJ2-7; weak D call: TRBD1 (6 bases). Germline V gene data show CDR1 as SGHRS and CDR2 as YFSETQ. This CDR3 is 14 amino acids long. V lost 0 bases and J 2 bases, leaving 9 bases between the germline ends. DNA of the CDR3: TGCGCCAGCAGCTTGGCCAACAGGGCCTACGAGCAGTACTTC. This sequence encodes CASSLANRAYEQYF.

The chain combines TRBV4-1 with TRBJ2-7; 7 nucleotides line up with TRBD1. V shed 1 base, J shed 2 bases, and the junction held 2 bases outside the gene matches. CDR3 length equals 14 residues. The germline V gene has CDR1 MGHRA and CDR2 YSYEKL. CDR3 DNA sequence: TGCGCCAGCAGCCAAGGGACAGGAACCTACGAGCAGTACTTC. Residues: CASSQGTGTYEQYF.

The CDR3, as DNA: TGTGCCAGCAGCTCGCTAGCGGGAGTTGAGCAGTTCTTC. It translates to CASSSLAGVEQFF. The V and J genes are TRBV7-9 and TRBJ2-1, with TRBD2 matching 10 bases. Trimming took 4 bases from V and 9 from J; bases not matched to a gene: 3. The CDR3 has 13 residues. Germline loops: CDR1 SEHNR, CDR2 FQNEAQ (reference sequence).